This T cell receptor beta chain is from a study of control samples from healthy donors and cancer patients. Repertoires were generated with immunoSEQ multiplex PCR, while TCRdb's copy carries only in-frame clones and drops some. The repertoire includes 70,000 to 80,000 clones, roughly 84% of them detected once, and more than 12% sits in the top ten. The germline V gene encodes CDR1 SEHNR and CDR2 FQNEAQ (reference sequence). With V trimmed by 1 base and J by 5 bases, 11 bases remained unmatched. The CDR3 extends over 17 amino acids. This clone was detected only a few times. The material sequenced was blood. The TCR was taken from a man aged 45 to 65 in good health. The gene calls are TRBV7-9 and TRBJ2-1; 7 nucleotides line up with TRBD1. The CDR3, as DNA: TGTGCCAGCAGCTTAGGTAACCCCGGGACAGCCAACAATGAGCAGTTCTTC. Encoded protein: CASSLGNPGTANNEQFF.